This T cell receptor beta chain emerged from a study of CD8+ T cells in alopecia areata. Obtained from alopecia areata patients were lesional scalp punch biopsies along with peripheral blood. Following extraction, RNA underwent reverse transcription to cDNA, which served as the sequencing template. The assay was immunoSEQ multiplex PCR, and TCRdb's table has in-frame clones only and misses some. The table has almost 250,000 clones, about two thirds seen once; the top ten hold roughly 1.2%. This clone occurred once. The CDR3 is made up of 13 amino acids. Germline CDR1 and CDR2: MGHDK and SYGVNS. V was pared by 4 bases and J by 2 bases, with 8 bases between.

The clonotype comes from a human donor with alopecia areata. The sample in question was CD4+ T cells sorted from blood, obtained at week 0. The rearrangement uses TRBV25-1 and TRBJ1-2; D not resolved. The CDR3 DNA is TGTGCCAGCAGTGTGGGAACGAACTATGGCTACACCTTC. Amino acids: CASSVGTNYGYTF.